Shown below are 21 T cell receptor beta chains from a single sample sequenced in a study of TIL therapy for anti-PD-1-resistant metastatic lung cancer (dated by TCRdb to the early 2020s). TCR beta CDR3 regions were amplified from genomic DNA by bias-controlled multiplex PCR with the immunoSEQ v3 hsTCRB kit. What TCRdb holds here is the immuneACCESS table cut down to in-frame rearrangements. Part of the clones is not present; checked against another copy, under half of the missing clones reflect an unresolved V gene, and the others are unexplained. This sample lists under 65,000 clones; 70% to 90% were detected once. The top ten clonotypes cover less than 3% of the sample. Taken with the paper, the label for time point translates to: pre-treatment sample, taken before nivolumab and TIL therapy. The source was blood, collected at baseline. These receptors all come from a person aged 25-85 years with non-small cell lung cancer.

The chain employs TRBV7-9 and TRBJ1-2; D unclear. Trimming pared 1 base from V and 8 bases from J, leaving 5 bases between. CDR3 size: 11 residues. The germline V gene has CDR1 SEHNR and CDR2 FQNEAQ (reference sequence). DNA for the CDR3: TGTGCCAGCAGCTTAGACGGGGGCTACACCTTC. This codes for CASSLDGGYTF.

The V and J genes are TRBV30 and TRBJ2-2; TRBD1 is a possible D gene (5 bases). The CDR3 extends over 11 amino acids. The V gene's germline CDR1 is GTSNPN and CDR2 SVGIG (reference sequence). V shed 4 bases and J shed 5 bases, with 5 bases lying between them. DNA of the CDR3: TGTGCCTGGAAGGGGACCGGGGAGCTGTTTTTT. It is translated as CAWKGTGELFF.

The V gene is TRBV2, the J gene TRBJ2-5; D not certain. V was cut by 6 bases and J by 2 bases, with 16 bases left in between. The CDR3 consists of 15 residues. Looked up from germline, CDR1 is SNHLY and CDR2 is FYNNEI. This chain's CDR3 is CASRPTDVAQETQYF. DNA for the CDR3: TGTGCCAGCAGACCCACGGACGTCGCTCAAGAGACCCAGTACTTC.

The gene calls are TRBV7-6 and TRBJ2-1; 13 bases are a match to TRBD2. Germline V lookup: CDR1 SGHVS, CDR2 FNYEAQ. This CDR3 comprises 18 residues. V was clipped by 5 bases and J by 1 base; unmatched bases: 8. Here the CDR3 DNA reads TGTGCCAGCAGCCCAGGACTAGCGGGGGTGGGGTCCTACAATGAGCAGTTCTTC. Its translation: CASSPGLAGVGSYNEQFF.

V is TRBV9 and J is TRBJ1-2, with 10 bases identical to TRBD1. Per the germline V gene, CDR1 is SGDLS and CDR2 is YYNGEE. The ends lost 5 bases at V and 3 bases at J; junction bases unmatched: 4. The CDR3 has 14 residues. The DNA for the CDR3 is TGTGCCAGCAGGGCCGGGACAGGGGACTATGGCTACACCTTC. Translated, it gives CASRAGTGDYGYTF.

The rearrangement links TRBV6-5 to TRBJ2-7; either TRBD1 or TRBD2 may supply D (6 bases each). CDR1 and CDR2 from the germline V gene are MNHEY and SVGAGI. CDR3 length equals 15 residues. Deletions cut 0 bases from V and 5 bases from J, with 14 bases between. The CDR3 loop reads CASSYSGHAGNEQYF. The CDR3 DNA reads TGTGCCAGCAGTTACTCGGGACACGCGGGGAACGAGCAGTACTTC.

The chain combines TRBV7-9 with TRBJ1-1; 12 nucleotides line up with TRBD1. The CDR3 is 17 residues long. J was trimmed by 6 bases and V by 3 bases; bases with no gene match: 11. Germline V CDR1 and CDR2: SEHNR, FQNEAQ (reference sequence). CDR3 in amino acids: CASSFAVTGTGGSEAFF. CDR3 in DNA: TGTGCCAGCAGCTTCGCCGTAACCGGGACAGGGGGCTCTGAAGCTTTCTTT. The full variable domain, completed using reference TRBV7-9 and TRBJ1-1, is DTGVSQNPRHKITKRGQNVTFRCDPISEHNRLYWYRQTLGQGPEFLTYFQNEAQLEKSRLLSDRFSAERPKGSFSTLEIQRTEQGDSAMYLCASSFAVTGTGGSEAFFGQGTRLTVV.

This clone turned up a few times. The chain carries TRBV3-1 (or the pseudogene TRBV3-2) and TRBJ1-3; 8 bases match TRBD1. Germline V gene sequence: CDR1 LGHDT, CDR2 YNNKEL (reference sequence). J gave up 4 bases and V 5 bases, and 4 bases lay outside the gene matches. This CDR3 has 14 amino acids. For the CDR3, the DNA is TGTGCCAGCAGCGCGGACAGGGCGGGAAACACCATATATTTT. This translates into CASSADRAGNTIYF.

The chain recombines TRBV6-2 or TRBV6-3 with TRBJ2-5; tentative D call: TRBD2 (5 bases). The CDR3 extends over 12 amino acids. V shed 6 bases and J shed 5 bases, with 10 bases lying between them. CDR1 MNHEY and CDR2 SVGEGT come from the germline V gene. CDR3 nucleotide sequence: TGTGCCAGCAGCCGGGGTCGGGAGACCCAGTACTTC. It encodes CASSRGRETQYF.

This chain links TRBV9 with TRBJ2-7; 10 nucleotides match TRBD2. The CDR3 runs to 15 residues. Germline V gene sequence: CDR1 SGDLS, CDR2 YYNGEE. The V and J ends lost 0 bases and 4 bases, in that order; junction bases with no gene match: 4. The CDR3 DNA is TGTGCCAGCAGCGTAGGACCAGCGGGAGGGTACGAGCAGTACTTC. It encodes CASSVGPAGGYEQYF. Variable domain in full (rest from reference TRBV9 and TRBJ2-7): DSGVTQTPKHLITATGQRVTLRCSPRSGDLSVYWYQQSLDQGLQFLIQYYNGEERAKGNILERFSAQQFPDLHSELNLSSLELGDSALYFCASSVGPAGGYEQYFGPGTRLTVT.

The J gene is TRBJ2-2, the V gene TRBV4-3; maybe TRBD2 (5 bases). The CDR3 length is 17 residues. Germline CDR1 is LGHNA and CDR2 is YSLEER. Trimming shortened V by 0 bases and J by 2 bases, and 13 bases separated the two germline ends. The CDR3 sequence is CASSQDYLAINTGELFF. The CDR3 DNA is TGCGCCAGCAGCCAAGATTACCTAGCAATAAACACCGGGGAGCTGTTTTTT.

Here the CDR3 reads CASSQFSSSSYNEQFF. CDR3 coding DNA: TGTGCCAGCAGCCAATTTAGTTCGAGCTCCTACAATGAGCAGTTCTTC. This sequence joins TRBV16 and TRBJ2-1; D is ambiguous. The CDR3 has 16 amino acids. Trimming left V 1 base short and J 0 bases short, with 10 bases between. Germline values: CDR1 KGHSY, CDR2 FQNENV.

This chain connects TRBV9 to TRBJ2-7, with a weak D call TRBD1 (6 bases). Germline CDR1 is SGDLS and CDR2 is YYNGEE. V lost 4 bases, J lost 2 bases, and 13 bases lay in between. The CDR3 sequence is 14 residues long. The CDR3 region is CASSPEDSAYEQYF. DNA for the CDR3: TGTGCCAGCAGCCCAGAGGACAGTGCCTACGAGCAGTACTTC.

The J gene is TRBJ2-7, the V gene TRBV7-8; the match to TRBD1 covers 8 bases. J gave up 7 bases and V 3 bases, and 14 bases lay outside the gene matches. This CDR3 spans 16 amino acids. Germline CDR1 reads SGHVS; CDR2 reads FQNEAQ. The CDR3 DNA sequence: TGTGCCAGCAGCTTTAAGCGGGCCCAGGGGGCGGGGGAGCAGTACTTC. This encodes CASSFKRAQGAGEQYF.

The V call is TRBV6-6, the J call TRBJ2-5; perhaps TRBD2 as D (5 bases). Germline V lookup: CDR1 MNHNY, CDR2 SVGAGI (reference sequence). V was trimmed by 1 base and J by 3 bases, leaving 12 bases between them. This CDR3 has 15 residues. The CDR3 sequence: CASSYYATGEETQYF. In nucleotides, the CDR3 is TGTGCCAGCAGTTACTACGCGACCGGGGAAGAGACCCAGTACTTC.

The chain employs TRBV5-1 and TRBJ2-3, with D unresolved. The germline V gene has CDR1 SGHRS and CDR2 YFSETQ. V was pared by 4 bases and J by 0 bases, with 9 bases between. This CDR3 is 14 amino acids long. This chain's CDR3 is CASSENPSTDTQYF. The CDR3 nucleotides read TGCGCCAGCAGCGAGAATCCTAGCACAGATACGCAGTATTTT.

This rearrangement joins TRBV6-2 or TRBV6-3 to TRBJ2-1; 10 positions agree with TRBD2. The CDR3 spans 18 residues. V lost 0 bases and J lost 6; bases outside the gene matches: 11. In germline, CDR1 is MNHEY, CDR2 SVGEGT. This chain's CDR3 is CASSYSNDLAGDLNEQFF. The DNA of the CDR3 is TGTGCCAGCAGTTACTCGAACGATCTAGCGGGGGACCTCAATGAGCAGTTCTTC.

There are a few counts of this clone. The V gene is TRBV27, the J gene TRBJ1-2; D gene uncertain. The CDR3 loop spans 12 amino acids. V was trimmed by 6 bases and J by 7 bases, leaving 12 bases between them. Germline V gene lookup returns CDR1 MNHEY and CDR2 SMNVEV (reference sequence). The CDR3 DNA is TGTGCCAGCAGATCGGGCCGGGGTGGCTACACCTTC. Residues: CASRSGRGGYTF.

The sample holds a few counts of this clone. The chain carries TRBV7-9 and TRBJ1-5; 8 bases match TRBD1. Germline trimming cut 0 bases from V and 0 bases from J; bases unmatched to any gene: 1. Germline V gene lookup returns CDR1 SEHNR and CDR2 FQNEAQ (reference sequence). The CDR3 consists of 16 residues. CDR3 sequence reads: CASSLATGVSNQPQHF. Written as DNA, the CDR3 is TGTGCCAGCAGCTTAGCGACAGGGGTTAGCAATCAGCCCCAGCATTTT.

The chain combines TRBV6-2 or TRBV6-3 with TRBJ2-2, with TRBD1 as a possible D gene (6 bases). This CDR3 contains 16 residues. The V gene lost 2 bases and the J gene lost 0 bases, with 10 bases spanning the gap. CDR1 MNHEY and CDR2 SVGEGT come from the germline V gene. The CDR3 sequence: CASSYPRTANTGELFF. CDR3 nucleotide sequence: TGTGCCAGCAGTTACCCCCGGACAGCGAACACCGGGGAGCTGTTTTTT.

V usage is TRBV28 and J usage is TRBJ2-7; TRBD1 is a possible D gene (6 bases). The CDR3 is made up of 14 amino acids. Germline loops: CDR1 MDHEN, CDR2 SYDVKM. Trimming stripped 11 bases from V and 6 bases from J, with 23 bases between. CDR3 coding DNA: TGTGCCGCCCTTAAGATGACAGGCCGGGGCGAGCAGTACTTC. It is translated as CAALKMTGRGEQYF. The full variable domain, rest sourced from reference TRBV28 and TRBJ2-7, is DVKVTQSSRYLVKRTGEKVFLECVQDMDHENMFWYRQDPGLGLRLIYFSYDVKMKEKGDIPEGYSVSREKKERFSLILESASTNQTSMYLCAALKMTGRGEQYFGPGTRLTVT.